The 9 T cell receptor beta chains in this list originate from one sample, sequenced in a study of T cells in Graves' hyperthyroidism and ophthalmopathy. Using RNA transcripts as the source, TCR beta CDR3 regions were amplified. The study used the HTBI primer set for a first-round RT-PCR of the TCR CDR3. TCRdb independently ran MiXCR on the multiplex PCR reads; one entry per CDR3 protein. The sample holds fewer than 800,000 distinct CDR3 sequences, 16% seen once. Sequencing was performed on blood. All receptors derive from a man aged 18 to 30 with Graves' hyperthyroidism.

The sample holds a few counts of this clonotype. This may stem from a read error, because a much larger clone lies one nucleotide away. The rearrangement joins TRBV12-3 or TRBV12-4 to TRBJ2-1; 12 bases map to TRBD2. This CDR3 has 18 residues. The CDR3 sequence: CASSRSGGTSGRLNEQSF. In nucleotides, the CDR3 is TGTGCCAGCAGTCGGAGCGGTGGTACTAGCGGGAGGTTGAATGAGCAGTCCTTC.

The chain is built from TRBV20-1 and TRBJ1-3; 7 bases agree with TRBD1. Trimming at V came to 5 bases and at J to 3 bases, leaving 13 bases not matched to a gene. CDR1 and CDR2 (germline): DFQATT, SNEGSKA (reference sequence). The CDR3 runs to 16 residues. CDR3 region: CSAPAPTGELGNTIYF. In nucleotides, the CDR3 is TGCAGTGCTCCAGCCCCCACAGGGGAACTTGGAAACACCATATATTTT.

This clonotype was seen more than once but under ten times. The chain couples TRBV20-1 to TRBJ2-1; D is uncertain. V was cut by 3 bases and J by 10 bases, with 10 bases left in between. Germline V gene lookup returns CDR1 DFQATT and CDR2 SNEGSKA (reference sequence). The CDR3 length is 11 residues. The DNA for the CDR3 is TGCAGTGCTAGTAATCAGGAAGAGCAGTTCTTC. It codes for CSASNQEEQFF.

This clonotype came up a few times. This rearrangement joins TRBV6-1 to TRBJ2-2; D is uncertain. Germline CDR1 reads MNHNS; CDR2 reads SASEGT. V gave up 6 bases and J gave up 1 base, with 12 bases separating them. The CDR3 has 15 amino acids. The CDR3 spells CASRSALGNTGELFF. CDR3 DNA: TGTGCCAGCAGATCAGCCCTAGGGAACACCGGGGAGCTGTTTTTT.

Here the CDR3 reads CASSFLGQEGGEQFF. DNA of the CDR3: TGTGCCAGCAGTTTTTTGGGACAGGAAGGGGGGGAGCAGTTCTTC. This chain joins TRBV7-2 and TRBJ2-1; TRBD1 matches 8 bases. The CDR3 contains 15 residues. J gave up 10 bases and V 6 bases, and 14 bases lay outside the gene matches. Germline lookup yields CDR1 SGHTA and CDR2 FQGNSA.

The chain combines TRBV6-2 or TRBV6-3 with TRBJ2-2, with D hard to call. Trimming removed 0 bases at V and 1 base at J, with 12 bases between. Germline values: CDR1 MNHEY, CDR2 SVGEGT. This CDR3 is built from 17 residues. The CDR3 reads CASSYSARQKNTGELFF. CDR3 sequence (DNA): TGTGCCAGCAGTTACTCCGCCCGGCAGAAGAACACCGGGGAGCTGTTTTTT.

This sequence joins TRBV5-1 and TRBJ2-5, with 11 bases that match TRBD2. The germline CDR1 and CDR2 sequences are SGHRS and YFSETQ. Trimming took 4 bases from V and 3 from J; bases not matched to a gene: 5. This CDR3 is 15 amino acids long. Written as DNA, the CDR3 is TGCGCCAGCAGCGTGACTAGCGGGAATAAAGAGACCCAGTACTTC. Translated, it gives CASSVTSGNKETQYF.

This clonotype was observed a few times. The chain joins TRBV6-8 to TRBJ2-7; D is undetermined. From germline, CDR1 is MNHGY and CDR2 SAAAGT. Trimming pared 5 bases from V and 5 bases from J, leaving 10 bases between. The CDR3 is 12 amino acids. The CDR3 spells CASSHLSDEQYF. CDR3 coding DNA: TGTGCCAGCAGTCATCTATCCGACGAGCAGTACTTC.

With regard to this clonotype: This may stem from a read error, because a much larger clone lies one nucleotide away. The chain recombines TRBV11-3 with TRBJ1-1; no firm D call. Germline-derived CDR1 and CDR2 are SGHNT and YENEEA. The CDR3 totals 12 residues. The CDR3 protein is CASSDLYPEALF. DNA of the CDR3: TGTGCCAGCAGCGACCTTTATCCTGAAGCTCTCTTT.